The rows below give T cell receptor beta chains drawn from one sample of a study of T cell responses to AZD1222 COVID-19 vaccine. Clones were read by immunoSEQ multiplex PCR, and TCRdb kept only the in-frame ones, dropping some. The table lists some 150,000 clones, roughly nine tenths of them singletons, with 5.5% in the top ten. Sequenced here: peripheral blood, sampled on day 0 of MenACWY control vaccination. The receptors shown here come from an adult in good health. Each CDR3 is given with its conserved first and last residue. The D gene is left open where the match is weak. The size of a clone is reported for some rows only, either as once, few or many, or as a class for expanded clones.

V gene	J gene	D gene	clone size	CDR3 DNA	CDR3 protein
TRBV5-1	TRBJ2-2	TRBD2	-	TGCGCCAGCAGCTTGGCTAGCGGGAGGATAGTCGGGGAGCTGTTTTTT	CASSLASGRIVGELFF
TRBV6-5	TRBJ1-6	-	-	TGTGCCAGCACCACCGGGGGCAATTCACCCCTCCACTTT	CASTTGGNSPLHF
TRBV5-4	TRBJ2-1	-	-	TGTGCCAGCAGCTTGGTTCTGGGGAACAATGAGCAGTTCTTC	CASSLVLGNNEQFF
TRBV24-1	TRBJ2-3	-	-	TGTGCCACGCAATCCGGGACGCACCTAATCGACTATCAGTATTTT	CATQSGTHLIDYQYF
TRBV5-4	TRBJ1-3	-	-	TGTGCCAGCAGCACCGCGGGACACCTGAGCTCTGGAAACACCATATATTTT	CASSTAGHLSSGNTIYF
TRBV15	TRBJ2-1	TRBD2	-	TGTGCCACCAGCAGAGTCTTGACTAGCGGGGGGTACAATGAGCAGTTCTTC	CATSRVLTSGGYNEQFF
TRBV18	TRBJ1-5	-	-	TGTGCCAGCTCCCAGGGACTGAGTCAGCCCCAGCATTTT	CASSQGLSQPQHF
TRBV6-4	TRBJ2-6	-	-	TGTGCCAGCAGAGACTTCTCTGGGGCCAACGTCCTGACTTTC	CASRDFSGANVLTF
TRBV19	TRBJ1-2	-	-	TGTGCCAGTAGTAGCGGAGGTGGAGGAAACTATGGCTACACCTTC	CASSSGGGGNYGYTF
TRBV19	TRBJ2-1	TRBD2	-	TGTGCCAGTAGCCCCGGGACTATCAACAATGAGCAGTTCTTC	CASSPGTINNEQFF
TRBV9	TRBJ2-7	TRBD2	-	TGTGCCAGCAGCGTAGCTCCTAGCGGAGGGTCCTACGAGCAGTACTTC	CASSVAPSGGSYEQYF
TRBV5-1	TRBJ1-2	-	-	TGCGCCAGCAGCTCACAGCTTTCATATGGCTACACCTTC	CASSSQLSYGYTF
TRBV9	TRBJ2-7	-	-	TGTGCCAGCAGCGTAGCTCCTCCGGGGGGCTCACACGAGCAGTACTTC	CASSVAPPGGSHEQYF
TRBV19	TRBJ1-1	TRBD1	-	TGTGCCAGTAGCCTTAGCCGGGACAGGGTTAATGAAGCTTTCTTT	CASSLSRDRVNEAFF
TRBV4-3	TRBJ1-4	TRBD1	once	TGCGCCAGCAGCCGAACCGGGACAGGGGAAAAACTGTTTTTT	CASSRTGTGEKLFF
TRBV3-1/TRBV3-2	TRBJ2-1	TRBD1	-	TGTGCCAGCAGCCAAAGGGGACAGCACGGGAATGAGCAGTTCTTC	CASSQRGQHGNEQFF
TRBV21-1	TRBJ2-7	-	-	TGTGCCAGCAGCGTCCCAGGGGGCCTCTCCTACGAGCAGTACTTC	CASSVPGGLSYEQYF
TRBV5-1	TRBJ2-3	-	-	TGCGCCAGCAGCTTGGCCGGGCTCACAGATACGCAGTATTTT	CASSLAGLTDTQYF
TRBV6-5	TRBJ2-6	-	-	TGTGCCAGCAGGGGACGGCGCTCTGGGGCCAACGTCCTGACTTTC	CASRGRRSGANVLTF
TRBV7-6	TRBJ2-7	-	-	TGTGCCAGCAGCTTAGTAACCAGGGGAGACGAGCAGTACTTC	CASSLVTRGDEQYF
TRBV30	TRBJ2-7	TRBD2	-	TGTGCCTGGAGTCCCACGGGAGGGATAGCGCAGTACTTC	CAWSPTGGIAQYF
TRBV6-5	TRBJ1-6	-	-	TGTGCCAGCAGTTACGATTATTCTGTTAATTCACCCCTCCACTTT	CASSYDYSVNSPLHF
TRBV28	TRBJ2-3	TRBD2	-	TGTGCCAGCACCCCCTTCGAAACGGGAGGAGGAGATACGCAGTATTTT	CASTPFETGGGDTQYF
TRBV9	TRBJ1-5	-	-	TGTGCCAGCAGCGTAGATAGCGCAGGCGATCAGCCCCAGCATTTT	CASSVDSAGDQPQHF
TRBV6-1	TRBJ1-1	-	-	TGTGCCAGCAGTGAAGTGGCTAGGAACACTGAAGCTTTCTTT	CASSEVARNTEAFF
TRBV6-6	TRBJ1-4	TRBD1	-	TGTGCCAGCAGTTACCCCGGACAGGGGGAAAAACTGTTTTTT	CASSYPGQGEKLFF
TRBV10-3	TRBJ1-1	TRBD1	few	TGTGCCATCAGCTCCTCAGGGGGCACTGAAGCTTTCTTT	CAISSSGGTEAFF
TRBV3-1/TRBV3-2	TRBJ2-2	TRBD1	once	TGTGCCAGCAGTTATAGGACAGGGGTCCGAATTTACACCGGGGAGCTGTTTTTT	CASSYRTGVRIYTGELFF